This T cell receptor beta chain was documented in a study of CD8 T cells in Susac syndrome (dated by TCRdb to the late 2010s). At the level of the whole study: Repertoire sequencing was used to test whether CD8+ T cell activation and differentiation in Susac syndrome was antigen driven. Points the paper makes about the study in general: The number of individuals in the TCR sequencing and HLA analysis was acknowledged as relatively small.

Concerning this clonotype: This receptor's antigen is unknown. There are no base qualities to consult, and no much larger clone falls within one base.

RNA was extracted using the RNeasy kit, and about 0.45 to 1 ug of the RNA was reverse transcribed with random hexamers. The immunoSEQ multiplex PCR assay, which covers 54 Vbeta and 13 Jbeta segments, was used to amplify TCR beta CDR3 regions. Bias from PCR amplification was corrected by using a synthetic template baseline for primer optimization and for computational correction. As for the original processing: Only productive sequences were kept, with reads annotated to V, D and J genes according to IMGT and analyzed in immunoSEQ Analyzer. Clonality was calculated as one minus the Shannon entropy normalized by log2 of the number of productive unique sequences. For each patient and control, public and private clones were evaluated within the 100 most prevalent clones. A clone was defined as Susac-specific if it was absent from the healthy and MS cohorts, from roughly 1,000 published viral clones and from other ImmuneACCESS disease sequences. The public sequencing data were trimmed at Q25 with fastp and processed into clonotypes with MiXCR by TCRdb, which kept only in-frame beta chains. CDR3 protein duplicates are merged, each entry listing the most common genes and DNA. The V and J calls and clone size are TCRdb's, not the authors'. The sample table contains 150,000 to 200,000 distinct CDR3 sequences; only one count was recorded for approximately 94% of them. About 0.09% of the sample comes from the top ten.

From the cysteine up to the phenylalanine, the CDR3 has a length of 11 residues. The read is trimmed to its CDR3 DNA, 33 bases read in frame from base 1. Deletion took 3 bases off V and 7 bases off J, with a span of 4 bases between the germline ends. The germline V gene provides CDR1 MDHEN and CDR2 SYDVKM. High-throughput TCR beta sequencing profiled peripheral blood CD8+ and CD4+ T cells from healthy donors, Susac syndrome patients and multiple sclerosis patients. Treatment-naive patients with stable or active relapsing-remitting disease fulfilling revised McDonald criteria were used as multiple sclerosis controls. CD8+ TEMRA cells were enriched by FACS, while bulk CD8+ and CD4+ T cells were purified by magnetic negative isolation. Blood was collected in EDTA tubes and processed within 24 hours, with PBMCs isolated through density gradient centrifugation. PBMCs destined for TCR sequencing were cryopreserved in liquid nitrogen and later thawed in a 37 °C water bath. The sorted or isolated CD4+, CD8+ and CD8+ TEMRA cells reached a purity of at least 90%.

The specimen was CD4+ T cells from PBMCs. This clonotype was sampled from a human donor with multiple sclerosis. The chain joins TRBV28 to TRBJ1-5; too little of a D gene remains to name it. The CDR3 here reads CASSFRQPQHF. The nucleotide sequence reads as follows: TGTGCCAGCAGTTTTAGGCAGCCCCAGCATTTT. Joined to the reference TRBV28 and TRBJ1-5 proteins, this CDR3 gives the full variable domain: DVKVTQSSRYLVKRTGEKVFLECVQDMDHENMFWYRQDPGLGLRLIYFSYDVKMKEKGDIPEGYSVSREKKERFSLILESASTNQTSMYLCASSFRQPQHFGDGTRLSIL.